This T cell receptor beta chain was retrieved from a study of blood T cell repertoires in COVID-19. At the level of the study: Sites in the United States, Italy and Spain provided acute and convalescent COVID-19 samples. Nucleic acid was either cDNA or gDNA, and it came from T cells, B-cell-depleted T cells, or PBMCs.

The CDR3 length is 15 residues. From germline, CDR1 is SGHRS and CDR2 YFSETQ. V gave up 0 bases and J gave up 12 bases; unmatched junction bases: 10. The table lists this clone with a few counts. The repertoire was sequenced with immunoSEQ multiplex PCR; TCRdb's copy has only in-frame clones and lacks some. The data show about 90,000 clones, 75% to 90% seen once. The chain carries TRBV5-1 and TRBJ2-1; 9 nucleotides match TRBD1. The specimen sequenced was peripheral blood. The TCR sequence derives from a woman aged 65 to 85 with acute or convalescent COVID-19. DNA of the CDR3: TGCGCCAGCAGCTTGGGGACAGGGGACGGACGGGCGCAGTTCTTC. It translates to CASSLGTGDGRAQFF.